The 20 T cell receptor beta chains reported below all come from one sample, sequenced in a study of blood T cell repertoires in COVID-19. This table comes from immunoSEQ multiplex PCR, and its TCRdb copy is limited to in-frame clones, with some not included. This sample has under 300,000 clones; approximately 79% occur once, and the top ten carry about 4%. The sequenced sample was peripheral blood. These receptors originate from a woman aged 40 to 49 with active or convalescent COVID-19.

The chain couples TRBV14 to TRBJ1-4, with D possibly being TRBD1 (6 bases). Germline V gene lookup returns CDR1 SGHDN and CDR2 FVKESK. Trimming shortened V by 2 bases and J by 8 bases, and 12 bases separated the two germline ends. The CDR3 length is 14 residues. The CDR3, as DNA: TGTGCCAGCAGCCAACCAGGGGCAGGAGAAAAACTGTTTTTT. Translated: CASSQPGAGEKLFF.

This clone was observed a single time. V and J are TRBV19 and TRBJ1-2; D unclear. The CDR3 is 12 amino acids. The V and J ends lost 3 bases and 11 bases respectively, with 13 bases between them. Germline values: CDR1 LNHDA, CDR2 SQIVND (reference sequence). The CDR3 is CASSMSPGLYTF. CDR3 nucleotides: TGTGCCAGTAGTATGTCCCCTGGACTTTACACCTTC.

The rearrangement links TRBV18 to TRBJ1-1; D not resolved. The CDR3 contains 13 residues. The V end lost 5 bases, the J end lost 7 bases, and 14 bases lay between the germline ends. Germline CDR1 is KGHSH and CDR2 is LQKENI. CDR3 sequence (DNA): TGTGCCAGCTCAAAAGAGCAGGCACTTGAAGCTTTCTTT. It codes for CASSKEQALEAFF.

This chain connects TRBV5-1 to TRBJ2-4; 8 positions agree with TRBD1. Germline CDR1 SGHRS, CDR2 YFSETQ. The CDR3 totals 14 residues. With V trimmed by 4 bases and J by 4 bases, 4 bases remained unmatched. The CDR3 reads CASSARQGKNIQYF. DNA for the CDR3: TGCGCCAGCAGCGCCCGACAGGGGAAAAACATTCAGTACTTC.

V gene TRBV27 combines with J gene TRBJ1-2; the D gene is possibly TRBD1 (6 bases). Trimming took 3 bases from V and 2 from J, leaving 10 bases between them. This CDR3 contains 14 residues. Looked up from germline, CDR1 is MNHEY and CDR2 is SMNVEV (reference sequence). CDR3 amino acids: CASSLTGVNYGYTF. The CDR3, as DNA: TGTGCCAGCAGTTTGACAGGCGTCAACTATGGCTACACCTTC.

This clone was counted a single time. J is TRBJ1-4 and V is TRBV12-3 or TRBV12-4; TRBD1 might be the D (6 bases). V was shortened by 6 bases and J by 10 bases, with 12 bases between the two germline ends. The CDR3 runs to 12 residues. CDR3 loop: CASSSGGGKLFF. Here the CDR3 DNA reads TGTGCCAGCAGCTCGGGAGGGGGAAAACTGTTTTTT.

The CDR3 is CASRQTGTSLVSRYGYTF. CDR3 coding DNA: TGCGCCAGCAGACAGACCGGGACTTCTCTCGTCTCTCGCTATGGCTACACCTTC. The rearrangement joins TRBV5-1 to TRBJ1-2; D might be TRBD1 (5 bases). The CDR3 totals 18 residues. CDR1 and CDR2 from the germline V gene are SGHRS and YFSETQ. V was pared by 5 bases and J by 4 bases, with 27 bases between.

V is TRBV18 and J is TRBJ2-7; tentative D call: TRBD1 (8 bases). CDR1 and CDR2 from the germline V gene are KGHSH and LQKENI. V was trimmed by 5 bases and J by 1 base, leaving 15 bases between them. The CDR3 totals 15 residues. The CDR3 coding sequence is TGTGCCAGCTCAACAGGGGGAGGGCTGTCCTACGAGCAGTACGTC. This encodes CASSTGGGLSYEQYV.

This chain connects TRBV9 to TRBJ2-2, with TRBD2 matching over 13 bases. The ends lost 0 bases at V and 6 bases at J; junction bases unmatched: 5. Germline CDR1 SGDLS, CDR2 YYNGEE. The CDR3 runs to 17 residues. CDR3 region: CASSVGGLAGAPGELFF. In DNA, the CDR3 is TGTGCCAGCAGCGTAGGAGGACTAGCGGGGGCTCCCGGGGAGCTGTTTTTT.

The chain couples TRBV7-3 to TRBJ1-1; D uncertain. V lost 4 bases, J lost 8 bases, and 17 bases lay in between. Germline V gene data show CDR1 as SGHTA and CDR2 as FQGTGA. This CDR3 comprises 14 residues. CDR3 protein: CASSSGPGFPEAFF. The CDR3 coding sequence is TGTGCCAGCAGCTCCGGACCGGGGTTCCCCGAAGCTTTCTTT. Full variable domain (rest looked up from reference TRBV7-3 and TRBJ1-1): GAGVSQTPSNKVTEKGKYVELRCDPISGHTALYWYRQSLGQGPEFLIYFQGTGAADDSGLPNDRFFAVRPEGSVSTLKIQRTERGDSAVYLCASSSGPGFPEAFFGQGTRLTVV.

The genes are TRBV6-5 and TRBJ2-5; TRBD2 might be the D (6 bases). The CDR3 length is 15 residues. Germline CDR1 MNHEY, CDR2 SVGAGI. Trimming stripped 6 bases from V and 1 base from J, with 15 bases between. CDR3: CASSGGTTVQETQYF. CDR3 coding DNA: TGTGCCAGCAGCGGGGGAACGACAGTCCAAGAGACCCAGTACTTC.

V gene TRBV28 combines with J gene TRBJ1-2; tentatively, D is TRBD1 (6 bases). The V and J ends lost 6 bases and 1 base respectively, with 27 bases between them. Germline V gene data show CDR1 as MDHEN and CDR2 as SYDVKM. This CDR3 is 19 amino acids long. The CDR3 coding sequence is TGTGCCAGCAGCGAAATAGGCAGACAGGTTGGCGAGTTTAACTATGGCTACACCTTC. Translating gives CASSEIGRQVGEFNYGYTF.

The chain carries TRBV6-2 or TRBV6-3 and TRBJ1-1; the D gene is possibly TRBD1 (6 bases). Trimming cost V 5 bases and J 7 bases, with 20 bases left between them. Germline V lookup: CDR1 MNHEY, CDR2 SVGEGT. This CDR3 has 15 amino acids. The CDR3 bases are TGTGCCAGCAGTAGTGACAGGCTTACTCTGGTTGAAGCTTTCTTT. This sequence encodes CASSSDRLTLVEAFF.

The chain couples TRBV15 to TRBJ2-3; 11 positions agree with TRBD2. Trimming at V came to 0 bases and at J to 4 bases, leaving 6 bases not matched to a gene. CDR3 length equals 17 residues. Germline CDR1 LNHNV, CDR2 YYDKDF (reference sequence). The CDR3 sequence: CATSREPSGGSADTQYF. CDR3 coding DNA: TGTGCCACCAGCAGAGAACCTAGCGGGGGGAGTGCAGATACGCAGTATTTT.

V usage is TRBV3-1 (or the pseudogene TRBV3-2) and J usage is TRBJ2-3; 8 bases agree with TRBD2. There are 15 residues in the CDR3. The V segment lost 3 bases and the J segment 2 bases; nucleotides outside the gene matches: 4. CDR1 is LGHDT and CDR2 is YNNKEL in the germline V gene (reference sequence). The CDR3: CASSHNGGATDTQYF. The CDR3 bases are TGTGCCAGCAGCCACAACGGGGGGGCCACAGATACGCAGTATTTT.

The chain has TRBV16 and TRBJ1-2, with D maybe TRBD1 (5 bases). Germline V gives CDR1 KGHSY, CDR2 FQNENV. V was trimmed by 0 bases and J by 6 bases, leaving 8 bases between them. The CDR3 consists of 13 residues. The DNA for the CDR3 is TGTGCCAGCAGCCAATCTCCCAGGGATGGCTACACCTTC. Its translation: CASSQSPRDGYTF.

V usage is TRBV30 and J usage is TRBJ2-7; tentative D call: TRBD2 (6 bases). Germline V CDR1 and CDR2: GTSNPN, SVGIG (reference sequence). With 0 bases removed from V and 1 base from J, the gap between germline ends came to 10 bases. This CDR3 has 14 residues. The CDR3 loop is CAWSVSGLSYEQYF. The CDR3 DNA sequence: TGTGCCTGGAGTGTTAGCGGCCTTTCCTACGAGCAGTACTTC.

This chain connects TRBV27 to TRBJ2-7, with D possibly being TRBD1 (6 bases). Germline V gene sequence: CDR1 MNHEY, CDR2 SMNVEV (reference sequence). Deletions cut 5 bases from V and 4 bases from J, with 12 bases between. The CDR3 spans 13 residues. This CDR3 is CASSHTGYYEQYF. CDR3 DNA: TGTGCCAGCAGTCATACAGGGTATTACGAGCAGTACTTC.

The chain has TRBV7-2 and TRBJ1-2; D call uncertain. V shed 5 bases and J shed 4 bases, with 20 bases lying between them. Per germline, CDR1 SGHTA and CDR2 FQGNSA. CDR3 length equals 16 residues. The CDR3 is CASSAQAQQVSYGYTF. In nucleotides, the CDR3 is TGTGCCAGCAGCGCTCAGGCCCAGCAAGTGAGCTATGGCTACACCTTC.

V is TRBV5-1 and J is TRBJ2-2, with 9 nucleotides matching TRBD1. The CDR3 has 15 residues. The ends lost 3 bases at V and 5 bases at J; junction bases unmatched: 5. Germline-derived CDR1 and CDR2 are SGHRS and YFSETQ. The CDR3 reads CASSWGQGGTGELFF. In nucleotides, the CDR3 is TGCGCCAGCAGCTGGGGACAGGGTGGAACCGGGGAGCTGTTTTTT.